The present entry profiles one T cell receptor (beta chain) with its context. Its antigen is unidentified. Trimming removed 2 bases at V and 6 bases at J, with 16 bases between. CDR3 size: 15 residues. Germline V lookup: CDR1 LNHNV, CDR2 YYDKDF (reference sequence). This specimen comes from a study of human T cells and chemical hapten exposure. Study-wide points: Sensitizing with DPC caused no change in TCRs above 1 in 1000 frequency.

TCRdb re-analysed the RACE reads in MiXCR, keeping a single row per CDR3 protein. Counted here are 180,000 or so distinct CDR3 sequences, around 30% occurring once; the ten biggest clones make up 2.9%. Time point here: pre-sensitization, week 0. Treatment denoted: therapeutic diphenylcyclopropenone sensitization with weekly scalp DPC. Blood was drawn before each patch test was applied. Material: whole blood, obtained in connection with sensitization to the hapten diphenylcyclopropenone (DPC). This receptor was taken from a woman in her thirties with alopecia areata. Some clones in this sample may be carry-over from other donors' samples. The V call is TRBV15, the J call TRBJ1-1, with D possibly matching TRBD1 (6 bases). CDR3 loop: CATSRWQGKSSEAFF. Written as DNA, the CDR3 is TGTGCCACCAGCAGATGGCAGGGGAAGTCGTCTGAAGCTTTCTTT.